What follows are 27 T cell receptor beta chains derived from one specimen sequenced in a study of vaccination and CD4 T cells after COVID-19. The treatment denotes: roughly 10-day PBMC culture with coronavirus spike peptide pools or control peptides (ViraFEST assay). CD4+ T cells of the unexposed donor were collected before the COVID-19 pandemic (2011-2018). These TCRs are of unknown antigen specificity. Sequencing of DNA taken from cultured CD4+ T cells relied on the Oncomine TCR Beta short-read assay. TCRdb re-analysed the PCR reads in MiXCR, keeping a single row per CDR3 protein. Of about 9,000 distinct CDR3 sequences listed, about 44% are singletons. The sample taken for sequencing was CD4+ T cells from blood, cultured in vitro. These receptors were taken from a human donor in good health.

The chain joins TRBV28 to TRBJ1-1, with a tentative D call TRBD1 (6 bases). This CDR3 has 12 amino acids. Germline V lookup: CDR1 MDHEN, CDR2 SYDVKM. Trimming removed 3 bases at V and 11 bases at J, with 13 bases between. CDR3 sequence reads: CASSFGSRGAFF. The CDR3 bases are TGTGCCAGCAGTTTCGGATCCAGGGGTGCTTTCTTT.

This sequence joins TRBV6-1 and TRBJ1-2; no definite D call. CDR3 length: 17 amino acids. V lost 7 bases and J lost 4, with 25 bases in between. Germline CDR1 and CDR2: MNHNS and SASEGT. The CDR3 region has the DNA TGTGCCAGCATAGGCATGGCTCTGAGCGGGTCGCTCTATGGCTACACCTTC. As protein: CASIGMALSGSLYGYTF.

The chain uses TRBV4-1 and TRBJ2-3; the match to TRBD1 covers 9 bases. After removal of 1 base from V and 3 bases from J, the junction contained 5 bases not matched to a gene. The length of the CDR3 is 16 residues. Germline assignment: CDR1 MGHRA and CDR2 YSYEKL. The CDR3 region has the DNA TGCGCCAGCAGCCAAGGACAGGGGGGTTTAACAGATACGCAGTATTTT. This encodes CASSQGQGGLTDTQYF.

The chain joins TRBV28 to TRBJ1-5, with unresolved D. Germline CDR1 reads MDHEN; CDR2 reads SYDVKM. CDR3 length equals 14 residues. V lost 2 bases and J 6 bases, leaving 11 bases between the germline ends. DNA of the CDR3: TGTGCCAGCAGTTTAAGGGAACGGATTCAGCCCCAGCATTTT. It encodes CASSLRERIQPQHF.

This chain joins TRBV7-2 and TRBJ2-2; maybe TRBD2 (5 bases). There are 17 residues in the CDR3. V was shortened by 5 bases and J by 3 bases, with 19 bases between the two germline ends. Germline V gene sequence: CDR1 SGHTA, CDR2 FQGNSA. Here the CDR3 DNA reads TGTGCCAGCAGCCCCACTTTGTGGGCCGGGGACACCGGGGAGCTGTTTTTT. Translating gives CASSPTLWAGDTGELFF.

The chain couples TRBV28 to TRBJ1-1, with TRBD1 as a possible D gene (5 bases). CDR1 is MDHEN, CDR2 SYDVKM, per germline. V was trimmed by 5 bases and J by 1 base, leaving 14 bases between them. The CDR3 length is 15 residues. DNA for the CDR3: TGTGCCAGCAGTGGGGTGGGACCAAAGAACACTGAAGCTTTCTTT. This translates into CASSGVGPKNTEAFF.

The chain uses TRBV15 and TRBJ2-5, with D perhaps matching TRBD2 (6 bases). Germline loops: CDR1 LNHNV, CDR2 YYDKDF (reference sequence). V was clipped by 5 bases and J by 5 bases, with 15 bases between them. CDR3 length: 14 amino acids. The CDR3 reads CATSARLAGETQYF. The DNA for the CDR3 is TGTGCCACCAGCGCCCGCCTGGCGGGGGAGACCCAGTACTTC.

This clonotype has more than one count but fewer than ten. The rearrangement links TRBV19 to TRBJ2-1, with 8 bases that match TRBD2. J lost 2 bases, V lost 2 bases, and 2 bases had no gene match. Per the germline V gene, CDR1 is LNHDA and CDR2 is SQIVND (reference sequence). The CDR3 spans 15 residues. CDR3 nucleotides: TGTGCCAGTAGTATAACAGCGGGGGCCTACAATGAGCAGTTCTTC. Encoded protein: CASSITAGAYNEQFF.

The V call is TRBV6-1, the J call TRBJ2-7; perhaps D is TRBD1 or TRBD2 (5 bases each). Germline V gene lookup returns CDR1 MNHNS and CDR2 SASEGT. The CDR3 loop spans 14 amino acids. Trimming left V 9 bases short and J 6 bases short, with 21 bases between. The chain's CDR3 is CASHREGQRGEQYF. CDR3 sequence (DNA): TGTGCCAGTCATCGAGAGGGCCAGAGGGGCGAGCAGTACTTC.

This rearrangement joins TRBV6-2 or TRBV6-3 to TRBJ1-2; 7 positions match TRBD1. Germline values: CDR1 MNHEY, CDR2 SVGEGT. J gave up 5 bases and V 5 bases, and 5 bases lay outside the gene matches. The CDR3 loop spans 13 amino acids. The CDR3 loop reads CASSVTGPYGYTF. CDR3 nucleotides: TGTGCCAGCAGTGTGACAGGGCCTTATGGCTACACCTTC.

This chain links TRBV7-9 with TRBJ2-3; 14 nucleotides agree with TRBD2. V trimming: 5 bases; J trimming: 6 bases; junction bases outside the gene matches: 7. This CDR3 is built from 16 residues. Germline CDR1 reads SEHNR; CDR2 reads FQNEAQ (reference sequence). The CDR3 DNA is TGTGCCAGCAGCCCCGGACTAGCGGGGGGACCGGATACGCAGTATTTT. Amino acid sequence: CASSPGLAGGPDTQYF.

This clonotype was recorded a few times. The CDR3 here is CASSESLPTGERNTEAFF. The CDR3 DNA reads TGCGCCAGCAGTGAAAGCCTTCCGACAGGGGAGAGGAACACTGAAGCTTTCTTT. The chain is built from TRBV10-1 and TRBJ1-1; 8 positions agree with TRBD1. The junction had 13 bases not matched to a gene; V was cut back by 3 bases and J by 1 base. This CDR3 contains 18 residues. Germline-derived CDR1 and CDR2 are WNHNN and SYGVQD (reference sequence).

The V and J genes are TRBV28 and TRBJ2-5; the D call may be TRBD1 or TRBD2 (5 bases each). The CDR3 runs to 14 residues. The V end was cut by 4 bases, the J end by 1 base, with 10 bases between. Germline assignment: CDR1 MDHEN and CDR2 SYDVKM. The CDR3 region is CASSSGTFQETQYF. In DNA, the CDR3 is TGTGCCAGCAGTTCGGGGACCTTCCAAGAGACCCAGTACTTC.

Comment on this clonotype: At one end, the junction sequence differs from germline, possibly due to a read error. The V call is TRBV6-1, the J call TRBJ1-5, with D hard to call. CDR1 MNHNS and CDR2 SASEGT come from the germline V gene. There are 14 residues in the CDR3. The CDR3 reads CASREGPSNQPQHF. CDR3 nucleotide sequence: TGTGCCAGCAGGGAAGGCCCTAGCAATCAGCCCCAGCATTTT.

This clonotype was seen more than once but under ten times. This chain uses TRBV19 with TRBJ2-5; TRBD1 agrees at 8 bases. In germline, CDR1 is LNHDA, CDR2 SQIVND (reference sequence). V dropped 4 bases and J dropped 5; count of bases not matched to a gene: 9. The CDR3 totals 15 residues. This CDR3 reads CASSKGQGEAETQYF. CDR3 in DNA: TGTGCCAGTAGTAAAGGACAGGGCGAGGCGGAGACCCAGTACTTC. Based on the CDR3 plus reference TRBV19 and TRBJ2-5, the full variable domain is DGGITQSPKYLFRKEGQNVTLSCEQNLNHDAMYWYRQDPGQGLRLIYYSQIVNDFQKGDIAEGYSVSREKKESFPLTVTSAQKNPTAFYLCASSKGQGEAETQYFGPGTRLLVL.

The chain carries TRBV6-5 and TRBJ1-1, with TRBD1 identical over 8 bases. The CDR3 extends over 17 amino acids. The V and J ends lost 2 bases and 1 base, in that order; junction bases with no gene match: 9. CDR1 is MNHEY and CDR2 is SVGAGI in the germline V gene. The CDR3 nucleotides are TGTGCCAGCAGTTACCGAGGACAGGGACTAAGGAACACTGAAGCTTTCTTT. This gives the protein CASSYRGQGLRNTEAFF.

The genes are TRBV20-1 and TRBJ1-1; maybe TRBD1 (5 bases). The CDR3 loop spans 14 amino acids. CDR1 is DFQATT, CDR2 SNEGSKA, per germline (reference sequence). V lost 4 bases and J 2 bases, leaving 14 bases between the germline ends. The CDR3: CSATLWGTNTEAFF. CDR3 DNA: TGCAGTGCTACTCTGTGGGGGACCAACACTGAAGCTTTCTTT.

A remark on this clonotype: Compared with germline, one end of the junction differs, possibly owing to a read error. The chain uses TRBV2 and TRBJ2-1, with TRBD2 matching 12 bases. Per germline, CDR1 SNHLY and CDR2 FYNNEI. This CDR3 is built from 15 residues. CDR3 nucleotide sequence: TGTGCCAGCAGCGACGCTAGCGGGGGGGCCAATGAGCAGTCCTTC. Translation: CASSDASGGANEQSF.

This clonotype was recorded once. The V gene is TRBV7-8, the J gene TRBJ2-7; D may be TRBD1 (6 bases). This CDR3 has 14 amino acids. Deletions cut 5 bases from V and 0 bases from J, with 11 bases between. The germline CDR1 and CDR2 sequences are SGHVS and FQNEAQ. Here the CDR3 reads CASSRTAFSYEQYF. The CDR3 DNA sequence: TGTGCCAGCAGCAGGACAGCATTCTCCTACGAGCAGTACTTC.

This clonotype showed up just a few times. The rearrangement uses TRBV27 and TRBJ1-6; a weak D match, TRBD1 (6 bases). Trimming stripped 4 bases from V and 7 bases from J, with 11 bases between. Germline assignment: CDR1 MNHEY and CDR2 SMNVEV (reference sequence). The CDR3 consists of 14 residues. This chain's CDR3 is CASSWTDSNSPLHF. CDR3 sequence (DNA): TGTGCCAGCAGTTGGACAGATTCCAATTCACCCCTCCACTTT.

This chain joins TRBV19 and TRBJ2-2; possibly TRBD1 or TRBD2 for D (7 bases each). The CDR3 is made up of 16 amino acids. Trimming cost V 3 bases and J 6 bases, with 17 bases left between them. Per germline, CDR1 LNHDA and CDR2 SQIVND (reference sequence). The DNA for the CDR3 is TGTGCCAGTAGTATGATGACAGGGAGGGGCCCCGGGGAGCTGTTTTTT. Its protein product is CASSMMTGRGPGELFF.

There are a few counts of this clonotype. The chain links TRBV30 to TRBJ1-2; the D is unclear. V gave up 2 bases and J gave up 0 bases, with 13 bases separating them. The CDR3 length is 15 residues. Germline-derived CDR1 and CDR2 are GTSNPN and SVGIG (reference sequence). The CDR3 loop reads CAWSQRILTNYGYTF. For the CDR3, the DNA is TGTGCCTGGAGTCAGCGGATTCTAACTAACTATGGCTACACCTTC.

The chain combines TRBV6-1 with TRBJ2-2; D gene uncertain. V lost 11 bases to trimming and J lost 2 bases, with 15 bases between them. CDR1 and CDR2 from the germline V gene are MNHNS and SASEGT. This CDR3 comprises 14 residues. The CDR3 nucleotides read TGTGCCGGAACCTTCAGTTCCAACACCGGGGAGCTGTTTTTT. As protein: CAGTFSSNTGELFF.

V usage is TRBV27 and J usage is TRBJ1-2; a weak D match, TRBD1 (6 bases). Per the germline V gene, CDR1 is MNHEY and CDR2 is SMNVEV (reference sequence). The CDR3 spans 14 residues. V lost 3 bases and J lost 4, with 12 bases in between. CDR3 sequence reads: CASSFSRGPYGYTF. DNA for the CDR3: TGTGCCAGCAGTTTTAGCAGGGGCCCCTATGGCTACACCTTC.

The rearrangement links TRBV7-9 to TRBJ2-2; TRBD2 is a possible D gene (5 bases). V lost 5 bases and J lost 4, with 11 bases in between. This CDR3 region has 14 residues. Germline V gene lookup returns CDR1 SEHNR and CDR2 FQNEAQ (reference sequence). The CDR3 loop is CASSPSGSTGELFF. For the CDR3, the DNA is TGTGCCAGCAGCCCCTCGGGAAGCACCGGGGAGCTGTTTTTT. Full variable domain (remainder filled in from reference TRBV7-9 and TRBJ2-2): DTGVSQNPRHKITKRGQNVTFRCDPISEHNRLYWYRQTLGQGPEFLTYFQNEAQLEKSRLLSDRFSAERPKGSFSTLEIQRTEQGDSAMYLCASSPSGSTGELFFGEGSRLTVL.

V and J are TRBV2 and TRBJ1-1, with 7 bases identical to TRBD1. With 7 bases clipped from V and 6 bases from J, the junction kept 11 bases outside the gene matches. The CDR3 covers 14 residues. Germline CDR1 reads SNHLY; CDR2 reads FYNNEI. In DNA form, the CDR3 reads TGTGCCAGCAATACACAGGGGCGGGTCGCTGAAGCTTTCTTT. Translating it yields CASNTQGRVAEAFF.

The chain carries TRBV7-8 and TRBJ2-7; D may match TRBD1 or TRBD2 (5 bases each). Trimming cost V 5 bases and J 3 bases, with 14 bases left between them. Germline V gene data show CDR1 as SGHVS and CDR2 as FQNEAQ. This CDR3 comprises 14 residues. CDR3 protein: CASSAKRGGYEQYF. The CDR3 DNA sequence: TGTGCCAGCAGCGCTAAACGTGGGGGCTACGAGCAGTACTTC.